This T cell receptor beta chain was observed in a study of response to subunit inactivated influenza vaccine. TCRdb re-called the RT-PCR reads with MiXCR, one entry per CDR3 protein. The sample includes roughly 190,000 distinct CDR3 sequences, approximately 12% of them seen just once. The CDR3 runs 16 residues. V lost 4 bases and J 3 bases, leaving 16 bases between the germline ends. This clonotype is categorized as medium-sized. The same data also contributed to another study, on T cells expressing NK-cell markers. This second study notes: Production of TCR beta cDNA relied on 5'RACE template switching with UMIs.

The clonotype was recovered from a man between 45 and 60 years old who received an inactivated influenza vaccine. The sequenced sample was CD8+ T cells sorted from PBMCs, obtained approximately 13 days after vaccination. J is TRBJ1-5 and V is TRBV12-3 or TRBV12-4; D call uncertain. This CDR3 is CASSYEALSHNQPQHF. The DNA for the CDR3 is TGTGCCAGCAGTTATGAGGCCCTATCCCACAATCAGCCCCAGCATTTT.